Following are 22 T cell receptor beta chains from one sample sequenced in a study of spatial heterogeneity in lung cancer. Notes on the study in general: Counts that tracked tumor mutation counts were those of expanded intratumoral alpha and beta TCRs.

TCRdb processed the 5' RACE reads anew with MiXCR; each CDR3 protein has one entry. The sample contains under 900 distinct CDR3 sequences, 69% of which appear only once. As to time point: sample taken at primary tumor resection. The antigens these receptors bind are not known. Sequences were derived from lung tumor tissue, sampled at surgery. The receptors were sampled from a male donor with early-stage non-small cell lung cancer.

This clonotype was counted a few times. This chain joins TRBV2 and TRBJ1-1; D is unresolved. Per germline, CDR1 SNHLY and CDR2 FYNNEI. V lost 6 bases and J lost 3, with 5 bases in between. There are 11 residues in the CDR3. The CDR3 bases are TGTGCCAGCAGCTACGACACTGAAGCTTTCTTT. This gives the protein CASSYDTEAFF. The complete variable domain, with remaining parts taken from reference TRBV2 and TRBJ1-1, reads EPEVTQTPSHQVTQMGQEVILRCVPISNHLYFYWYRQILGQKVEFLVSFYNNEISEKSEIFDDQFSVERPDGSNFTLKIRSTKLEDSAMYFCASSYDTEAFFGQGTRLTVV.

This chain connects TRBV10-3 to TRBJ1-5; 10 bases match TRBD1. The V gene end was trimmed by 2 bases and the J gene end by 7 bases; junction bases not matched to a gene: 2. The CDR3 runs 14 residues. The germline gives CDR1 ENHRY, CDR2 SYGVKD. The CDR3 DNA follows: TGTGCCATCAGTGAGAGGACAGGGGGACAGCCCCAGCATTTT. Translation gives CAISERTGGQPQHF.

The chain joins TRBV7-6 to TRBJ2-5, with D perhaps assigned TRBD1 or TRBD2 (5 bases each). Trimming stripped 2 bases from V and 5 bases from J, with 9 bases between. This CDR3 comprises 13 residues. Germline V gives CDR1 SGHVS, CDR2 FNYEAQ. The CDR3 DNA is TGTGCCAGCAGCTTATCAGGGAGTGAGACCCAGTACTTC. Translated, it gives CASSLSGSETQYF.

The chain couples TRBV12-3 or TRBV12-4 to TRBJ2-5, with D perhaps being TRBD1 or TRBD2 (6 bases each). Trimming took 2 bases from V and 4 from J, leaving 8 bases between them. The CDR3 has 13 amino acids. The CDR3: CASSLRGRETQYF. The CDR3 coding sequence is TGTGCCAGCAGTTTACGGGGGCGAGAGACCCAGTACTTC.

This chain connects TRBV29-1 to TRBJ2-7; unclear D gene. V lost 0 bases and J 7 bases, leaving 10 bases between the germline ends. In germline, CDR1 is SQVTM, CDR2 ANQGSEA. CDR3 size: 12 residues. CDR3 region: CSVEDPAEEQYF. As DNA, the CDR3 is TGCAGCGTTGAAGATCCGGCAGAGGAGCAGTACTTC.

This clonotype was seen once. CDR3 bases: TGCAGCGTTGAAAAGGGTACCCCCCTTCGAGGCATGAACACTGAAGCTTTCTTT. The encoded protein is CSVEKGTPLRGMNTEAFF. V gene TRBV29-1 combines with J gene TRBJ1-1; unclear D gene. The length of the CDR3 is 18 residues. CDR1 is SQVTM and CDR2 is ANQGSEA in the germline V gene. V was cut by 2 bases and J by 0 bases, with 22 bases left in between.

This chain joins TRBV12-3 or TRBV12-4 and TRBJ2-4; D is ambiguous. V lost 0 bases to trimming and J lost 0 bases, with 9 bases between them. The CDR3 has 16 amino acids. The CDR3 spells CASSLAGELAKNIQYF. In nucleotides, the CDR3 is TGTGCCAGCAGTTTAGCTGGGGAACTAGCCAAAAACATTCAGTACTTC.

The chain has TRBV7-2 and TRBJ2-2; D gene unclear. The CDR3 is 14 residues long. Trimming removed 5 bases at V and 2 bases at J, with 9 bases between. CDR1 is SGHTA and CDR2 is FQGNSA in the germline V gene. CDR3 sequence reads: CASSPDTNTGELFF. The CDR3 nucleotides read TGTGCCAGCAGCCCCGACACAAACACCGGGGAGCTGTTTTTT. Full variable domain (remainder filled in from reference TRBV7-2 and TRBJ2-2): GAGVSQSPSNKVTEKGKDVELRCDPISGHTALYWYRQSLGQGLEFLIYFQGNSAPDKSGLPSDRFSAERTGGSVSTLTIQRTQQEDSAVYLCASSPDTNTGELFFGEGSRLTVL.

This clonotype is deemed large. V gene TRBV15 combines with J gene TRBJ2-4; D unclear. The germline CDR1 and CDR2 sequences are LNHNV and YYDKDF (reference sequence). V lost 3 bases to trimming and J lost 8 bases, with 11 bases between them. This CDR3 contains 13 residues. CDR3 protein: CATSSLDWDIQYF. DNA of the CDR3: TGTGCCACCAGCAGTCTCGACTGGGACATTCAGTACTTC. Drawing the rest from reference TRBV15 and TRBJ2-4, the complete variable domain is DAMVIQNPRYQVTQFGKPVTLSCSQTLNHNVMYWYQQKSSQAPKLLFHYYDKDFNNEADTPDNFQSRRPNTSFCFLDIRSPGLGDTAMYLCATSSLDWDIQYFGAGTRLSVL.

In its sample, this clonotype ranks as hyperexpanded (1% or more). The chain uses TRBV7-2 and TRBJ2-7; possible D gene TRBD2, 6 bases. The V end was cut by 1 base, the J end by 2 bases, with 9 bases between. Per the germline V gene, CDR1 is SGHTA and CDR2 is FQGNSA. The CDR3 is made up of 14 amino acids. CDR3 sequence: CASSLGRGPYEQYF. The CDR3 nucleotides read TGTGCCAGCAGCTTAGGGCGGGGCCCCTACGAGCAGTACTTC.

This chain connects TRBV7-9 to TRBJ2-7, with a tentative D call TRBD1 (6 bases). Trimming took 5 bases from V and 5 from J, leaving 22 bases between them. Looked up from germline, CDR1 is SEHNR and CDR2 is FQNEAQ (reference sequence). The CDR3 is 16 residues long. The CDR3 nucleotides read TGTGCCAGCAGCCAAATCGGTGAGGGCAAGGGGGACGAGCAGTACTTC. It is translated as CASSQIGEGKGDEQYF.

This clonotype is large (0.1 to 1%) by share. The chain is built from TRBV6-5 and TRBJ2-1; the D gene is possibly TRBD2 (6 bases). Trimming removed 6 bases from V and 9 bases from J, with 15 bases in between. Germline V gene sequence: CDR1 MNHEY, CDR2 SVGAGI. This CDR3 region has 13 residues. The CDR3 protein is CASSTRLGSEQFF. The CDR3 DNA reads TGTGCCAGCAGCACCCGACTAGGAAGTGAGCAGTTCTTC.

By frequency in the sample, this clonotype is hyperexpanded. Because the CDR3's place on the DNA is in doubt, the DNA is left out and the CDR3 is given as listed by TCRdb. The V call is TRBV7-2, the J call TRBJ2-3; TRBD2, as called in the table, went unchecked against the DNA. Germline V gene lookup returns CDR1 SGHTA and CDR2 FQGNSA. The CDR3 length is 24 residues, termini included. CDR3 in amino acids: CASSVYLCASSLDITSGFEDTQYF.

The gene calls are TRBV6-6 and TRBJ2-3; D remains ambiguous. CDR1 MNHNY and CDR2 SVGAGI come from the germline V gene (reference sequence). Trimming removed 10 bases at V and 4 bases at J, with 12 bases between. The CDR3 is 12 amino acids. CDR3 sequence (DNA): TGTGCCACAGGAGACATCTCAGATACGCAGTATTTT. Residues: CATGDISDTQYF.

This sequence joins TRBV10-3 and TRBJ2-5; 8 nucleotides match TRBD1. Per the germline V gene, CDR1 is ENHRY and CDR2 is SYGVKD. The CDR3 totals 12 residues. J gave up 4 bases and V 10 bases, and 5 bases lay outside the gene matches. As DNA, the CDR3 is TGTGCCACAGGACAGGGTGGAGAGACCCAGTACTTC. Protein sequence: CATGQGGETQYF.

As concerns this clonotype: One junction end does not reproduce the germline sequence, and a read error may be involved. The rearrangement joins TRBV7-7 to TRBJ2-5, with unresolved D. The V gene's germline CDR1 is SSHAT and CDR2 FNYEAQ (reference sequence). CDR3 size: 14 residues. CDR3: CASSLELRTETQYF. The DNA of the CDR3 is TGTGCTAGCAGCTTAGAACTAAGGACAGAGACCCAGTACTTC.

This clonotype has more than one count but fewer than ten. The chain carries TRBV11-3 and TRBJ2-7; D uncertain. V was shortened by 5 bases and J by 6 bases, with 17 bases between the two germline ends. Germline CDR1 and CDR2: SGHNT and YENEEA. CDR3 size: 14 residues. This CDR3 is CASSLMDPGSEQYF. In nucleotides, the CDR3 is TGTGCCAGCAGCCTCATGGACCCCGGTTCCGAGCAGTACTTC.

CDR3: CASLSSGQDEQFF. The CDR3 DNA sequence: TGTGCCAGCCTCAGTTCGGGCCAGGATGAGCAGTTCTTC. The genes are TRBV11-2 and TRBJ2-1; no firm D call. Per germline, CDR1 SGHAT and CDR2 FQNNGV. The CDR3 is made up of 13 amino acids. Trimming took off 8 bases at V and 8 bases at J, with 16 bases between the two ends.

CDR3 DNA: TGTGCCAGCAGCTGGACGGGCGCTGAAGCTTTCTTT. Its protein is CASSWTGAEAFF. The chain is built from TRBV5-6 and TRBJ1-1, with D uncertain. V was cut by 3 bases and J by 6 bases, with 9 bases left in between. This CDR3 has 12 residues. Germline V CDR1 and CDR2: SGHDT, YYEEEE. Using reference TRBV5-6 and TRBJ1-1 for the parts outside the CDR3, the full variable domain is DAGVTQSPTHLIKTRGQQVTLRCSPKSGHDTVSWYQQALGQGPQFIFQYYEEEERQRGNFPDRFSGHQFPNYSSELNVNALLLGDSALYLCASSWTGAEAFFGQGTRLTVV.

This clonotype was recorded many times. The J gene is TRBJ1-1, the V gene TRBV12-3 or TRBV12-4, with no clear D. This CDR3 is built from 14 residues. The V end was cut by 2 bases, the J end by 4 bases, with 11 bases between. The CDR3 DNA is TGTGCCAGCAGTTTAAGTGGGATTGGCACTGAAGCTTTCTTT. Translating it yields CASSLSGIGTEAFF.

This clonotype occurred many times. CDR3 loop: CASLKSGVANTGELFF. Here the CDR3 DNA reads TGTGCCAGCCTAAAGTCGGGGGTAGCGAACACCGGGGAGCTGTTTTTT. This sequence joins TRBV3-1 and TRBJ2-2; tentatively, D is TRBD2 (6 bases). Germline CDR1 LGHDT, CDR2 YNNKEL (reference sequence). The CDR3 has 16 amino acids. The V and J ends lost 8 bases and 0 bases respectively, with 16 bases between them.

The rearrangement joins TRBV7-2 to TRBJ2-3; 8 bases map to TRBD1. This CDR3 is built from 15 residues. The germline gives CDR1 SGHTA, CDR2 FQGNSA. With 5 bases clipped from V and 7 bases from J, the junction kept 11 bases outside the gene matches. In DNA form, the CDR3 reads TGTGCCAGCAGCCCCGGACAGGGTAGGACCCATACGCAGTATTTT. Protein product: CASSPGQGRTHTQYF.